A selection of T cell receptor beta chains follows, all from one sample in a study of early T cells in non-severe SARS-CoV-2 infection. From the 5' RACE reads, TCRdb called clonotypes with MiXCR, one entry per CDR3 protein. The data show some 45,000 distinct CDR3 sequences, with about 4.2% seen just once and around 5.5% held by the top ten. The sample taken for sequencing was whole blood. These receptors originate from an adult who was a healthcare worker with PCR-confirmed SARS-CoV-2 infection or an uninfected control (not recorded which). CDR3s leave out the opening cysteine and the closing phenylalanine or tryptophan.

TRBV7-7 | ASSPTGYEGGEQF
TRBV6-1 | ASSPGAGTGTEAF
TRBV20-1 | SARNRGVDTEAF
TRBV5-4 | ASSSDGLALVRNEQF
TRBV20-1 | SDQNGYT
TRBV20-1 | SAVYGAGVSYEQY
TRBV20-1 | SARRLRNEKLF
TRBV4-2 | ASSKEDFDRNNQPQH
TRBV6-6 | ASTYNQLGAKGYT
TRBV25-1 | ASSDYKDYGYT
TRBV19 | ASSGDLNTGELF
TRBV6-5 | ASSPLSRGPPKEQY
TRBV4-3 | ASSQDLGGNVAYSNQPQH
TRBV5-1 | ASSFTGDMNTEAF